The 20 T cell receptor beta chains listed next were all sequenced from one sample in a study of shared clonotypes between healthy human individuals. Data came from immunoSEQ multiplex PCR; TCRdb stores just in-frame clones and leaves some out. In the table there are about 590,000 clones, roughly 96% of which are singletons. CD45RO-negative cells were positively selected for CCR7, leaving out terminally differentiated effector memory CD45RA+ cells. Material: naive CD8+ T cells sorted from blood. The receptor set was obtained from a woman aged 25 to 45 in good health.

The V call is TRBV30, the J call TRBJ2-7; D is perhaps TRBD2 (5 bases). Trimming took off 0 bases at V and 8 bases at J, with 23 bases between the two ends. The CDR3 length is 16 residues. Germline CDR1 and CDR2: GTSNPN and SVGIG (reference sequence). The CDR3 region has the DNA TGTGCCTGGAGTGTAGGCGCAGCGGATAGGTTTAAGCAGCAGTACTTC. This encodes CAWSVGAADRFKQQYF.

In its sample, this clone was seen a few times. V is TRBV2 and J is TRBJ1-2, with D possibly matching TRBD1 (6 bases). This CDR3 spans 12 amino acids. The germline V gene encodes CDR1 SNHLY and CDR2 FYNNEI. The V end lost 7 bases, the J end lost 6 bases, and 12 bases lay between the germline ends. The CDR3 is CASIGRGDGYTF. The CDR3 nucleotides are TGTGCCAGCATCGGCAGGGGAGATGGCTACACCTTC.

CDR3 sequence: CASSDLGPYEQYF. DNA of the CDR3: TGTGCCAGCAGTGATTTAGGACCCTACGAGCAGTACTTC. The chain couples TRBV2 to TRBJ2-7; no clear D gene. Germline-derived CDR1 and CDR2 are SNHLY and FYNNEI. The V gene lost 3 bases and the J gene lost 2 bases, with 8 bases spanning the gap. This CDR3 comprises 13 residues.

The rearrangement joins TRBV4-2 to TRBJ1-2; D may be TRBD1 (6 bases). The CDR3 is made up of 15 amino acids. Germline V gene lookup returns CDR1 LGHNA and CDR2 YNFKEQ. V dropped 0 bases and J dropped 6 bases, with 14 bases sitting between them. DNA of the CDR3: TGTGCCAGCAGCCAAGATTGGAGGGCAGGGGATGGCTACACCTTC. Translating it yields CASSQDWRAGDGYTF.

The chain links TRBV14 to TRBJ1-2, with 8 bases aligning to TRBD1. V lost 8 bases, J lost 4 bases, and 12 bases stayed unmatched. The germline gives CDR1 SGHDN, CDR2 FVKESK. The CDR3 covers 15 residues. The CDR3 loop reads CASRGPQGALYGYTF. The CDR3 DNA reads TGTGCCAGCCGAGGTCCCCAGGGGGCGCTCTATGGCTACACCTTC.

V usage is TRBV10-2 and J usage is TRBJ1-1, with no clear D. CDR1 is WSHSY, CDR2 SAAADI, per germline. The CDR3 has 12 residues. Trimming removed 3 bases at V and 1 base at J, with 3 bases between. The CDR3 DNA reads as TGCGCCAGCAGTGAACAGAACACTGAAGCTTTCTTT. Its translation is CASSEQNTEAFF.

This clone occurred once. V usage is TRBV2 and J usage is TRBJ1-1; D uncertain. V lost 7 bases and J lost 1, with 22 bases in between. Germline CDR1 and CDR2: SNHLY and FYNNEI. This CDR3 comprises 17 residues. The CDR3 reads CASNSLFGSEKNTEAFF. Here the CDR3 DNA reads TGTGCCAGCAATTCCTTGTTTGGCAGTGAGAAGAACACTGAAGCTTTCTTT. The full variable domain, rest sourced from reference TRBV2 and TRBJ1-1, is EPEVTQTPSHQVTQMGQEVILRCVPISNHLYFYWYRQILGQKVEFLVSFYNNEISEKSEIFDDQFSVERPDGSNFTLKIRSTKLEDSAMYFCASNSLFGSEKNTEAFFGQGTRLTVV.

A note on this clone: This sample includes further DNA sequences coding for the same CDR3. The genes are TRBV6-5 and TRBJ2-7; a possible D gene is TRBD1 (6 bases). V lost 2 bases to trimming and J lost 0 bases, with 11 bases between them. CDR3 size: 15 residues. CDR1 is MNHEY, CDR2 SVGAGI, per germline. The CDR3 DNA reads TGTGCCAGCAGTTACCAGGGGACGAGCTCCTACGAGCAGTACTTC. It codes for CASSYQGTSSYEQYF.

The gene calls are TRBV19 and TRBJ1-4, with TRBD1 as a possible D gene (5 bases). The CDR3 spans 13 residues. The V end lost 7 bases, the J end lost 4 bases, and 10 bases lay between the germline ends. CDR1 LNHDA and CDR2 SQIVND come from the germline V gene (reference sequence). The CDR3 DNA is TGTGCCAGTACAGGGAGACTTAATGAAAAACTGTTTTTT. It specifies CASTGRLNEKLFF.

This clone occurred once. This chain connects TRBV28 to TRBJ2-1, with D possibly TRBD1 on 8 matching bases. The CDR3 is 16 amino acids. Germline loops: CDR1 MDHEN, CDR2 SYDVKM. V was clipped by 4 bases and J by 5 bases, with 18 bases between them. CDR3 DNA sequence: TGTGCCAGCAGTTACCCATTTACAGGGGGGGACAATGAGCAGTTCTTC. This codes for CASSYPFTGGDNEQFF.

The chain employs TRBV30 and TRBJ2-5, with a weak D call TRBD2 (5 bases). The CDR3 totals 14 residues. Germline CDR1 is GTSNPN and CDR2 is SVGIG (reference sequence). V gave up 0 bases and J gave up 5 bases, with 13 bases separating them. CDR3 residues: CAWSVLSSRETQYF. The CDR3 region has the DNA TGTGCCTGGAGTGTACTATCTAGCCGGGAGACCCAGTACTTC.

The chain carries TRBV4-1 and TRBJ2-2, with TRBD2 matching 10 bases. CDR1 and CDR2 from the germline V gene are MGHRA and YSYEKL. The trim removed 0 bases at V and 7 bases at J, leaving 8 bases unmatched. The CDR3 has 17 amino acids. The CDR3 sequence: CASSQEGTSGAYGELFF. CDR3 in DNA: TGCGCCAGCAGCCAAGAGGGAACTAGCGGGGCCTACGGGGAGCTGTTTTTT.

The CDR3 loop is CASSAPPGNNEQFF. CDR3 nucleotides: TGTGCCAGCAGCGCCCCGCCGGGCAACAATGAGCAGTTCTTC. The gene calls are TRBV9 and TRBJ2-1; D unclear. Germline V gene data show CDR1 as SGDLS and CDR2 as YYNGEE. Trimming stripped 3 bases from V and 5 bases from J, with 12 bases between. The CDR3 has 14 residues.

The rearrangement joins TRBV7-7 to TRBJ2-7, with D possibly matching TRBD2 (5 bases). CDR3 size: 13 residues. Trimming left V 2 bases short and J 5 bases short, with 10 bases between. CDR1 SSHAT and CDR2 FNYEAQ come from the germline V gene (reference sequence). In DNA, the CDR3 is TGTGCCAGCAGCTTATTTGTCGGGGACGAGCAGTACTTC. It encodes CASSLFVGDEQYF.

The chain has TRBV27 and TRBJ1-5; 9 bases fit TRBD1. This CDR3 is 16 amino acids long. V lost 6 bases and J lost 7; bases outside the gene matches: 13. Germline V gene sequence: CDR1 MNHEY, CDR2 SMNVEV (reference sequence). CDR3 amino acids: CASSPTNRGRFQPQHF. DNA for the CDR3: TGTGCCAGCAGCCCGACCAACAGGGGGCGTTTCCAGCCCCAGCATTTT.

The chain carries TRBV6-6 and TRBJ1-4, with D unclear. In germline, CDR1 is MNHNY, CDR2 SVGAGI (reference sequence). The CDR3 runs 12 residues. The ends were cut back, 2 bases at V and 7 bases at J, with 5 bases in the middle. CDR3 region: CASSYEVEKLFF. The CDR3 region has the DNA TGTGCCAGCAGTTACGAAGTTGAAAAACTGTTTTTT.

The chain uses TRBV6-5 and TRBJ1-1; the match to TRBD1 covers 8 bases. CDR1 is MNHEY, CDR2 SVGAGI, per germline. The length of the CDR3 is 15 residues. V lost 6 bases to trimming and J lost 0 bases; unmatched junction nucleotides: 6. This CDR3 is CASSLGTGMNTEAFF. CDR3 DNA sequence: TGTGCCAGCAGCCTCGGGACAGGTATGAACACTGAAGCTTTCTTT.

This clone was seen a single time. The chain has TRBV11-3 and TRBJ1-2, with 8 bases that match TRBD1. This CDR3 has 12 residues. The junction had 5 bases not matched to a gene; V was cut back by 7 bases and J by 7 bases. The germline V gene has CDR1 SGHNT and CDR2 YENEEA. The CDR3 DNA reads as TGTGCCAGCAACAGGACAGGGACTGGCTACACCTTC. Translation gives CASNRTGTGYTF.

V is TRBV7-6 and J is TRBJ2-3; no reliable D call. Germline lookup yields CDR1 SGHVS and CDR2 FNYEAQ. Trimming left V 2 bases short and J 0 bases short, with 6 bases between. The length of the CDR3 is 14 residues. This CDR3 is CASSLIGSTDTQYF. Written as DNA, the CDR3 is TGTGCCAGCAGCTTAATCGGGAGCACAGATACGCAGTATTTT.

This chain uses TRBV30 with TRBJ2-5; D is undetermined. CDR3 length: 15 residues. Germline V gene lookup returns CDR1 GTSNPN and CDR2 SVGIG (reference sequence). V gave up 0 bases and J gave up 2 bases, with 13 bases separating them. The DNA for the CDR3 is TGTGCCTGGAGTGTAGGGTCGGGCTTTCAAGAGACCCAGTACTTC. Its protein product is CAWSVGSGFQETQYF.